This entry concerns a single TCR beta chain. The data were produced by immunoSEQ multiplex PCR, yet TCRdb's version contains in-frame clones alone and is incomplete. The sample holds 78,000 or so clones; roughly 87% are singletons and the top ten take around 3.8%. The data were obtained in a study of control samples from healthy donors and cancer patients. The CDR3 extends over 14 amino acids. The germline gives CDR1 SGHNT, CDR2 YENEEA. Trimming removed 2 bases at V and 1 base at J, with 7 bases between. Sequenced input: blood. V usage is TRBV11-3 and J usage is TRBJ2-3; unclear D gene. The sequence came from a woman aged 45-60 years in good health. CDR3 sequence reads: CASSLNFRTDTQYF. The CDR3 DNA reads TGTGCCAGCAGCTTAAACTTCCGCACAGATACGCAGTATTTT. Based on the CDR3 plus reference TRBV11-3 and TRBJ2-3, the full variable domain is EAGVVQSPRYKIIEKKQPVAFWCNPISGHNTLYWYLQNLGQGPELLIRYENEEAVDDSQLPKDRFSAERLKGVDSTLKIQPAELGDSAVYLCASSLNFRTDTQYFGPGTRLTVL.